This T cell receptor beta chain came from a study of cytomegalovirus exposure and HLA in healthy donors. Study at large: The use of the same platform for the 120 or so validation repertoires and the roughly 700 first-cohort repertoires was reported by a later analysis. Whole-study results and caveats: Overall, approximately 150 TCR beta chains were annotated as cytomegalovirus-associated. Usually a TCR sequence was rare, but some public TCRs were found in many donors. One later analysis, an examination of the roughly 130 validation repertoires, found that first-cohort TCR clusters tended to co-occur in them.

Remarks on this clone: The target antigen is unknown.

Germline CDR1 reads SGHAT; CDR2 reads FQDESV (reference sequence). The CDR3 contains 15 residues. Trimming at V came to 5 bases and at J to 6 bases, leaving 6 bases not matched to a gene. The protocol was immunoSEQ multiplex PCR, while the TCRdb copy is restricted to in-frame clones and leaves out a portion. The table has 130,000 or so clones, about 90% seen once. The rearrangement uses TRBV11-1 and TRBJ2-1; 11 bases agree with TRBD2. What was sequenced was PBMCs. The sequence was collected from a woman under 30 in good health and CMV-seronegative. The CDR3: CASSETSGRTNEQFF. In DNA, the CDR3 is TGTGCCAGCAGCGAAACTAGCGGGAGAACCAATGAGCAGTTCTTC.